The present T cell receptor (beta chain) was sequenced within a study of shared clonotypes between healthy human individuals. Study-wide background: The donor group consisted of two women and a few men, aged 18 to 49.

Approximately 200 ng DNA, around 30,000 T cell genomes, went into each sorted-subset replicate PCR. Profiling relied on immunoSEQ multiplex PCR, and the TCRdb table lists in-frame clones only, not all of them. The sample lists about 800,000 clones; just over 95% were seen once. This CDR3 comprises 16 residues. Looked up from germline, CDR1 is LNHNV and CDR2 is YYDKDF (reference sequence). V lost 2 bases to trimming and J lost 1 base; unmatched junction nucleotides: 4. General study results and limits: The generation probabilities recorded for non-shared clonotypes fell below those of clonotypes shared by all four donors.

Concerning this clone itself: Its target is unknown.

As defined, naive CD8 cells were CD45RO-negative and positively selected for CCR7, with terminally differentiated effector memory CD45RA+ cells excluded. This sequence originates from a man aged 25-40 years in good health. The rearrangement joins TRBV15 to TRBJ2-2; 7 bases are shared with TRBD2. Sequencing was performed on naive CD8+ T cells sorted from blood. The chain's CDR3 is CATSRRPSGNTGELFF. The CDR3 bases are TGTGCCACCAGCAGACGACCTAGCGGGAACACCGGGGAGCTGTTTTTT.